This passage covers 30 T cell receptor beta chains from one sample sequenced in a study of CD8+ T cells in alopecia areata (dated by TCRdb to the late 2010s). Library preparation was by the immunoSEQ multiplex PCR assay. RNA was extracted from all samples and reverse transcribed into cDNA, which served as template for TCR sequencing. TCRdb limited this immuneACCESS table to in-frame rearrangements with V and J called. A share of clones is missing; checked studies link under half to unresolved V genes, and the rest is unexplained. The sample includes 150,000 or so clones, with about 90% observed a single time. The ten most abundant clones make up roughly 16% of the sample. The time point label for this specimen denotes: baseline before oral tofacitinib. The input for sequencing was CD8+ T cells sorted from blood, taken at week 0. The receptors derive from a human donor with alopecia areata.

The CDR3: CASRGDGNEQFF. CDR3 nucleotides: TGCGCCAGCAGGGGAGACGGCAATGAGCAGTTCTTC. The chain joins TRBV10-1 to TRBJ2-1, with a weak D call TRBD2 (5 bases). From germline, CDR1 is WNHNN and CDR2 SYGVQD (reference sequence). V lost 6 bases, J lost 6 bases, and 9 bases lay in between. This CDR3 spans 12 amino acids.

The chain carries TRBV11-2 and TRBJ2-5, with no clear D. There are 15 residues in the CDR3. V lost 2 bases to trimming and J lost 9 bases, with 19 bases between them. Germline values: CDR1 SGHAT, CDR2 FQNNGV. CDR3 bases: TGTGCCAGCAGCTTAATGGTCGTGGGCCCGTGGGCCCAGTACTTC. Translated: CASSLMVVGPWAQYF.

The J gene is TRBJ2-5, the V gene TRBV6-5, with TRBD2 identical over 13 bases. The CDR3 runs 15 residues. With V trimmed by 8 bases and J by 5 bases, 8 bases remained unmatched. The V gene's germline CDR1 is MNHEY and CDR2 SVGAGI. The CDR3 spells CASGRTSGRGETQYF. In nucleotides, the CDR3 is TGTGCCAGCGGTCGGACTAGCGGGAGAGGGGAGACCCAGTACTTC.

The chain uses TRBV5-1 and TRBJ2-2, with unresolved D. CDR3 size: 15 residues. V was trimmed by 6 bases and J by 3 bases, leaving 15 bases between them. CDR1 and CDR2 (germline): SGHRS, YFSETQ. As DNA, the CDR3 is TGCGCCAGCACCCCCTCCGTGGCGGACACCGGGGAGCTGTTTTTT. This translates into CASTPSVADTGELFF.

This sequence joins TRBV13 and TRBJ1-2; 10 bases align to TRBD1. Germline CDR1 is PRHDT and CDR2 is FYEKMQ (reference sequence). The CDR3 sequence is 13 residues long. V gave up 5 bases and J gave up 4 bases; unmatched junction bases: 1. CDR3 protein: CASSGQGGYGYTF. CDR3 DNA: TGTGCCAGCAGCGGACAGGGGGGCTATGGCTACACCTTC. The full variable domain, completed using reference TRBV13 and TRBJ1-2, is AAGVIQSPRHLIKEKRETATLKCYPIPRHDTVYWYQQGPGQDPQFLISFYEKMQSDKGSIPDRFSAQQFSDYHSELNMSSLELGDSALYFCASSGQGGYGYTFGSGTRLTVV.

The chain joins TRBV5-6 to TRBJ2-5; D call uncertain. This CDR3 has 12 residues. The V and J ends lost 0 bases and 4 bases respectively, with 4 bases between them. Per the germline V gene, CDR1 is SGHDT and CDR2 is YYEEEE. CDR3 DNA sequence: TGTGCCAGCAGCTTGGTCGGAGAGACCCAGTACTTC. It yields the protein CASSLVGETQYF.

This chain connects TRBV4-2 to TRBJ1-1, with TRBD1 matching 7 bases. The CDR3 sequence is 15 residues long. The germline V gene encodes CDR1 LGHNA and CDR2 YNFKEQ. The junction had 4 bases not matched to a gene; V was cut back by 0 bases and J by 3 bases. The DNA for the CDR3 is TGTGCCAGCAGCCAAGATGGAGGGACAGACACTGAAGCTTTCTTT. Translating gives CASSQDGGTDTEAFF.

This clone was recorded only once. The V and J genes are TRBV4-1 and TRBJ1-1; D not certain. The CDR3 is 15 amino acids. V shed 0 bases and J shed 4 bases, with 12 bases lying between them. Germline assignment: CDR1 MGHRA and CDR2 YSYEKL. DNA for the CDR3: TGCGCCAGCAGCCAAGACGTGGGCGAGGGCACTGAAGCTTTCTTT. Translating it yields CASSQDVGEGTEAFF.

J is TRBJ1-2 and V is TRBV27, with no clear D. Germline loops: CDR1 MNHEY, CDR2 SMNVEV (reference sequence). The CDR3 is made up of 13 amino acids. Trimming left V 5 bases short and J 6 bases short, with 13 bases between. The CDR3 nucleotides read TGTGCCAGCAGTCCGGGCAATCTTCATGGCTACACCTTC. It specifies CASSPGNLHGYTF.

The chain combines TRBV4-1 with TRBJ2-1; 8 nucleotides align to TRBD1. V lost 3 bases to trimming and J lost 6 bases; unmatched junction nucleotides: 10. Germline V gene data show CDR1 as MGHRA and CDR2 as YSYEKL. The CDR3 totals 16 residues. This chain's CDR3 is CASSQYGTGGGNEQFF. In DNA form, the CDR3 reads TGCGCCAGCAGCCAGTACGGGACAGGTGGTGGCAATGAGCAGTTCTTC.

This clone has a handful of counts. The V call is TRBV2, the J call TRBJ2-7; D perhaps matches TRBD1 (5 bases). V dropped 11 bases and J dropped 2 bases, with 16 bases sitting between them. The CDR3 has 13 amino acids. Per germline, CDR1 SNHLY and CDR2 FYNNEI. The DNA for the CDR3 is TGTGCCTATCTGGACATTTCAGCCTACGAGCAGTACTTC. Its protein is CAYLDISAYEQYF.

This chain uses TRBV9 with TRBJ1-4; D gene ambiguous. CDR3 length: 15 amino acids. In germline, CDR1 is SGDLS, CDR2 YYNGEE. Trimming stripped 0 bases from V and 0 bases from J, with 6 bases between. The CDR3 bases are TGTGCCAGCAGCGTAGACAGTGCAACTAATGAAAAACTGTTTTTT. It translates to CASSVDSATNEKLFF.

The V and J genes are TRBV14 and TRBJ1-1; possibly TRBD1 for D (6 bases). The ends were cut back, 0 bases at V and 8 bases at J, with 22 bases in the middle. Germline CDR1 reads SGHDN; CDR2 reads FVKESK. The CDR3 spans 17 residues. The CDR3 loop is CASSQEESRGVIAEAFF. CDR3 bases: TGTGCCAGCAGCCAAGAAGAAAGTAGGGGGGTGATTGCGGAAGCTTTCTTT. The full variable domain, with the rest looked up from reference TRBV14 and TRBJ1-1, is EAGVTQFPSHSVIEKGQTVTLRCDPISGHDNLYWYRRVMGKEIKFLLHFVKESKQDESGMPNNRFLAERTGGTYSTLKVQPAELEDSGVYFCASSQEESRGVIAEAFFGQGTRLTVV.

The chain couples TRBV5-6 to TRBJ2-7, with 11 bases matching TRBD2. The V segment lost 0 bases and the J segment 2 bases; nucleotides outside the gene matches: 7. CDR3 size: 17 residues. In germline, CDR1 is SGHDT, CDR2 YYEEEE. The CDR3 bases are TGTGCCAGCAGCTTGGCTCTAGCGGGAGGCGCAACCTACGAGCAGTACTTC. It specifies CASSLALAGGATYEQYF.

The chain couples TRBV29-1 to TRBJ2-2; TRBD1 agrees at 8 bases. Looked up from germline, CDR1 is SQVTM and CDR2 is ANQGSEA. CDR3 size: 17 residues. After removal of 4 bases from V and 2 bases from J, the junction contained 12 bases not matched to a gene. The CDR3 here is CSVVSTLDRGNTGELFF. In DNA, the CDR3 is TGCAGCGTTGTATCTACCCTCGACAGGGGAAACACCGGGGAGCTGTTTTTT.

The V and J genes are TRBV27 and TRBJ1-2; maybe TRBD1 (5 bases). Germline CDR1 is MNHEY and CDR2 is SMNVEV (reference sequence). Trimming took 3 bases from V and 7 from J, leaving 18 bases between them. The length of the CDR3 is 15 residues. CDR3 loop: CASSLLGAEFSGYTF. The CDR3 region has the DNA TGTGCCAGCAGTTTGTTAGGGGCCGAGTTTTCTGGCTACACCTTC.

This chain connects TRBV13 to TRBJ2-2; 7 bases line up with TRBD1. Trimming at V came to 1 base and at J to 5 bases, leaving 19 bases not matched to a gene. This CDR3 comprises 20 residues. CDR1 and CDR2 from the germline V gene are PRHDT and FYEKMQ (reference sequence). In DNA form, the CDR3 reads TGTGCCAGCAGCTTAGACCCGCCCTGGGACAGCGTTTCTAAGACCGGGGAGCTGTTTTTT. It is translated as CASSLDPPWDSVSKTGELFF. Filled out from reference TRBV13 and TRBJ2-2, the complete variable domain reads AAGVIQSPRHLIKEKRETATLKCYPIPRHDTVYWYQQGPGQDPQFLISFYEKMQSDKGSIPDRFSAQQFSDYHSELNMSSLELGDSALYFCASSLDPPWDSVSKTGELFFGEGSRLTVL.

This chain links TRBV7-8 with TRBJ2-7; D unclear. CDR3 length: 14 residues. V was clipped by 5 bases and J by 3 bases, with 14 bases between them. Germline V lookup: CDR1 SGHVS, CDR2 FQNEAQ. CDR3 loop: CASSPHSSRYEQYF. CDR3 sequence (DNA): TGTGCCAGCAGCCCGCACAGTTCGCGCTACGAGCAGTACTTC. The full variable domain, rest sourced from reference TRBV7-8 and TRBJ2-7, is GAGVSQSPRYKVAKRGQDVALRCDPISGHVSLFWYQQALGQGPEFLTYFQNEAQLDKSGLPSDRFFAERPEGSVSTLKIQRTQQEDSAVYLCASSPHSSRYEQYFGPGTRLTVT.

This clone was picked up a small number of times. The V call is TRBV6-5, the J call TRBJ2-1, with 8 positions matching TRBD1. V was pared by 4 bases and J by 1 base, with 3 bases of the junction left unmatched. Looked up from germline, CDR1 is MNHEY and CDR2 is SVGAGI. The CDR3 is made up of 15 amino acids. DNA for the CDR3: TGTGCCAGCAGTTTTACAGGGGGATCCTACAATGAGCAGTTCTTC. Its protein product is CASSFTGGSYNEQFF.

The CDR3 protein is CASSLSADLRASPLHF. The CDR3 DNA reads TGTGCCAGCAGTTTATCGGCGGATCTAAGGGCTTCACCCCTCCACTTT. The genes are TRBV27 and TRBJ1-6, with D unresolved. The V gene lost 0 bases and the J gene lost 9 bases, with 15 bases spanning the gap. In germline, CDR1 is MNHEY, CDR2 SMNVEV (reference sequence). The CDR3 is made up of 16 amino acids.

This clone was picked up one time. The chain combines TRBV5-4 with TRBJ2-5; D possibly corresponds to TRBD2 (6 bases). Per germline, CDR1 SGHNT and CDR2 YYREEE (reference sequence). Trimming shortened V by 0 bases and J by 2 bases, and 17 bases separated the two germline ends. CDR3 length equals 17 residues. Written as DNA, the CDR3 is TGTGCCAGCAGCTTGGCCCTGGGGGGAAGCACACAAGAGACCCAGTACTTC. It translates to CASSLALGGSTQETQYF.

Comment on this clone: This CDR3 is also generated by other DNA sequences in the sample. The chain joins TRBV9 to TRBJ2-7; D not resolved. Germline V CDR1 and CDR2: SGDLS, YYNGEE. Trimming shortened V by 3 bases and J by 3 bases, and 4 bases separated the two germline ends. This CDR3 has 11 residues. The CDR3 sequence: CASSAGYEQYF. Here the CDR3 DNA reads TGTGCCAGCAGCGCCGGCTACGAGCAGTACTTC.

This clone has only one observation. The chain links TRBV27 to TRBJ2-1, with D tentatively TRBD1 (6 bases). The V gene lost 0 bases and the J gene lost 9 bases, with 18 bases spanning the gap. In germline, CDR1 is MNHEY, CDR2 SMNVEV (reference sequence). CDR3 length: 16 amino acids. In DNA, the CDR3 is TGTGCCAGCAGTTTATCAAACCCACAGGGCTATACTGAGCAGTTCTTC. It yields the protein CASSLSNPQGYTEQFF.

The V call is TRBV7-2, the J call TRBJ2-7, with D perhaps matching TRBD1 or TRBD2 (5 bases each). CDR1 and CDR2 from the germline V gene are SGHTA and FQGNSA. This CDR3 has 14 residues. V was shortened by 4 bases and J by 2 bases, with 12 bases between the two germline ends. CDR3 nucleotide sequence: TGTGCCAGCAGCTGGGGGACCGAGGCCTACGAGCAGTACTTC. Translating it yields CASSWGTEAYEQYF.

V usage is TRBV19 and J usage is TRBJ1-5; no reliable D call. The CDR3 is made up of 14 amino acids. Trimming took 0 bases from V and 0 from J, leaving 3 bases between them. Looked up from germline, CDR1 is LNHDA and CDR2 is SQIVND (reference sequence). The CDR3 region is CASSIDSSNQPQHF. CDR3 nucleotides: TGTGCCAGTAGTATAGACAGTAGCAATCAGCCCCAGCATTTT. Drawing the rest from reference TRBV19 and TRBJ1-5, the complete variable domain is DGGITQSPKYLFRKEGQNVTLSCEQNLNHDAMYWYRQDPGQGLRLIYYSQIVNDFQKGDIAEGYSVSREKKESFPLTVTSAQKNPTAFYLCASSIDSSNQPQHFGDGTRLSIL.

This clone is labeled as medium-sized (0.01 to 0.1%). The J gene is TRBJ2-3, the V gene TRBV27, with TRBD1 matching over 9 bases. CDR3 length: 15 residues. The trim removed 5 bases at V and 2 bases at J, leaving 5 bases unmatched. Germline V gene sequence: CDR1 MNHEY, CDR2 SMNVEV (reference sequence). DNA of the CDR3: TGTGCCAGCAGTCACACAGGGGGCGACACAGATACGCAGTATTTT. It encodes CASSHTGGDTDTQYF.

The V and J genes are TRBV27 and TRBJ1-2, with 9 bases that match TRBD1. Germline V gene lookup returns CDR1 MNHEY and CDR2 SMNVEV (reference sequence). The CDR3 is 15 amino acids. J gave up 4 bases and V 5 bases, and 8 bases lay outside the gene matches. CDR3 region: CASSTTGTGPYGYTF. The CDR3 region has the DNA TGTGCCAGCAGTACGACCGGGACAGGGCCCTATGGCTACACCTTC.

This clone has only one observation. Here the CDR3 DNA reads TGTGCCAGCAGTTTCACAGGGGACGGGAATGAGCAGTTCTTC. Its translation is CASSFTGDGNEQFF. The chain couples TRBV27 to TRBJ2-1; 7 bases align to TRBD1. V lost 3 bases, J lost 7 bases, and 6 bases stayed unmatched. The CDR3 length is 14 residues. The germline V gene encodes CDR1 MNHEY and CDR2 SMNVEV (reference sequence).

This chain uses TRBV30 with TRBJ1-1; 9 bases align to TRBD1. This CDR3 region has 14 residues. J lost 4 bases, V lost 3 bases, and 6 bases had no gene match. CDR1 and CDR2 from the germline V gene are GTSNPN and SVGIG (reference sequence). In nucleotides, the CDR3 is TGTGCCTGGAGGGAGGGACAGGGCTTCACTGAAGCTTTCTTT. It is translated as CAWREGQGFTEAFF.

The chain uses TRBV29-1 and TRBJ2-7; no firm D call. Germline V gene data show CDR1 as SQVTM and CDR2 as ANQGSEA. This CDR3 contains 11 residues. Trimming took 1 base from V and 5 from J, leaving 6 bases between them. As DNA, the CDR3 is TGCAGCGTTGAAGGGGTGGACGAGCAGTACTTC. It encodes CSVEGVDEQYF.